One sample yielded the 29 T cell receptor beta chains listed below, sequenced in a study of early T cells in non-severe SARS-CoV-2 infection. TCRdb independently ran MiXCR on the 5' RACE reads; one entry per CDR3 protein. The table lists about 40,000 distinct CDR3 sequences, over 4% of them singletons. Sequencing used whole blood. The receptors were gathered from an adult who was a healthcare worker with PCR-confirmed SARS-CoV-2 infection or an uninfected control (not recorded which).

This clonotype appeared many times. The chain has TRBV6-2 or TRBV6-3 and TRBJ1-5, with 7 bases identical to TRBD1. The V segment lost 6 bases and the J segment 2 bases; nucleotides outside the gene matches: 10. Germline V CDR1 and CDR2: MNHEY, SVGEGT. This CDR3 is built from 16 residues. Written as DNA, the CDR3 is TGTGCCAGCAGGCCCCATAACGACAGGGGCAATCAGCCCCAGCATTTT. It specifies CASRPHNDRGNQPQHF.

This clonotype was seen ten or more times. The rearrangement links TRBV2 to TRBJ2-3; D possibly uses TRBD1 or TRBD2 (5 bases each). Trimming stripped 3 bases from V and 0 bases from J, with 10 bases between. The CDR3 is 15 amino acids. Germline V gene sequence: CDR1 SNHLY, CDR2 FYNNEI. Written as DNA, the CDR3 is TGTGCCAGCAGTGAGATTGGGGGAAGCACAGATACGCAGTATTTT. Its protein is CASSEIGGSTDTQYF.

The chain is built from TRBV28 and TRBJ1-2; D unresolved. This CDR3 is 15 amino acids long. Germline values: CDR1 MDHEN, CDR2 SYDVKM. Trimming removed 6 bases from V and 4 bases from J, with 18 bases in between. The CDR3 region is CASSYPAGILYGYTF. The DNA of the CDR3 is TGTGCCAGCAGCTACCCCGCCGGGATCCTCTATGGCTACACCTTC.

This clonotype was counted a few times. CDR3 in amino acids: CASSQDPRVGRNNSPLHF. The CDR3 DNA follows: TGTGCCAGCAGCCAAGACCCCAGGGTGGGGAGGAATAATTCACCCCTCCACTTT. This chain joins TRBV14 and TRBJ1-6; TRBD1 might be the D (5 bases). CDR1 is SGHDN, CDR2 FVKESK, per germline. The CDR3 is 18 residues long. V dropped 0 bases and J dropped 5 bases, with 17 bases sitting between them.

This clonotype came up many times. The V and J genes are TRBV5-4 and TRBJ1-1, with 8 bases identical to TRBD1. The CDR3 runs to 14 residues. CDR1 is SGHNT and CDR2 is YYREEE in the germline V gene (reference sequence). After removal of 2 bases from V and 3 bases from J, the junction contained 3 bases not matched to a gene. CDR3 coding DNA: TGTGCCAGCAGCTTAAACAGGGGGTACACTGAAGCTTTCTTT. Translated: CASSLNRGYTEAFF. Full variable domain (missing parts from reference TRBV5-4 and TRBJ1-1): ETGVTQSPTHLIKTRGQQVTLRCSSQSGHNTVSWYQQALGQGPQFIFQYYREEENGRGNFPPRFSGLQFPNYSSELNVNALELDDSALYLCASSLNRGYTEAFFGQGTRLTVV.

This clonotype has a count of ten or more. The chain is built from TRBV6-5 and TRBJ1-2; TRBD1 agrees at 7 bases. This CDR3 has 18 residues. Germline CDR1 reads MNHEY; CDR2 reads SVGAGI. V dropped 0 bases and J dropped 7; count of bases not matched to a gene: 17. This CDR3 reads CASSYSNLALGQFGGYTF. The CDR3 region has the DNA TGTGCCAGCAGTTACTCGAACCTGGCCCTGGGACAGTTTGGTGGCTACACCTTC.

This clonotype was recorded a few times. The rearrangement joins TRBV5-4 to TRBJ1-1; 8 nucleotides line up with TRBD1. There are 14 residues in the CDR3. Trimming at V came to 0 bases and at J to 6 bases, leaving 4 bases not matched to a gene. Per germline, CDR1 SGHNT and CDR2 YYREEE (reference sequence). CDR3 DNA: TGTGCCAGCAGCTTGGGGACAGGGAGGGCTGAAGCTTTCTTT. Protein sequence: CASSLGTGRAEAFF. The whole variable domain, remainder taken from reference TRBV5-4 and TRBJ1-1, is ETGVTQSPTHLIKTRGQQVTLRCSSQSGHNTVSWYQQALGQGPQFIFQYYREEENGRGNFPPRFSGLQFPNYSSELNVNALELDDSALYLCASSLGTGRAEAFFGQGTRLTVV.

In its sample, this clonotype was seen a few times. The CDR3 spells CSAKWGGRGNQPQHF. DNA of the CDR3: TGCAGTGCTAAGTGGGGGGGAAGAGGCAATCAGCCCCAGCATTTT. The chain combines TRBV20-1 with TRBJ1-5; D might be TRBD1 (5 bases). Per germline, CDR1 DFQATT and CDR2 SNEGSKA (reference sequence). Trimming left V 4 bases short and J 2 bases short, with 15 bases between. The CDR3 is made up of 15 amino acids.

The table lists this clonotype with a few counts. The chain has TRBV10-3 and TRBJ1-5; weak D call: TRBD1 (5 bases). The CDR3 is 16 amino acids. CDR1 is ENHRY and CDR2 is SYGVKD in the germline V gene. V was clipped by 2 bases and J by 0 bases, with 11 bases between them. In DNA form, the CDR3 reads TGTGCCATCAGTGAGAAGGGGCAGGGTAGCAATCAGCCCCAGCATTTT. It yields the protein CAISEKGQGSNQPQHF.

The V gene is TRBV7-8, the J gene TRBJ2-7; D gene uncertain. Trimming took 6 bases from V and 0 from J, leaving 15 bases between them. The CDR3 loop spans 15 amino acids. The V gene's germline CDR1 is SGHVS and CDR2 FQNEAQ. CDR3 sequence reads: CASSPDPGSSYEQYF. CDR3 bases: TGTGCCAGCAGTCCGGACCCAGGAAGCTCCTACGAGCAGTACTTC.

The table lists this clonotype with a few counts. The chain couples TRBV7-9 to TRBJ2-1; TRBD2 is a possible D gene (5 bases). V was cut by 4 bases and J by 3 bases, with 7 bases left in between. Germline assignment: CDR1 SEHNR and CDR2 FQNEAQ (reference sequence). This CDR3 contains 13 residues. The CDR3 reads CASSSGNYNEQFF. In nucleotides, the CDR3 is TGTGCCAGCAGCTCCGGGAACTACAATGAGCAGTTCTTC.

This clonotype was found a few times. The chain recombines TRBV20-1 with TRBJ2-2; 7 positions agree with TRBD2. Losses at the gene ends were 2 bases for V and 2 bases for J; bases not matched to a gene: 8. Germline V gene data show CDR1 as DFQATT and CDR2 as SNEGSKA (reference sequence). The CDR3 extends over 16 amino acids. The CDR3 protein is CSARPPGTINTGELFF. The CDR3 region has the DNA TGCAGTGCTAGACCCCCCGGGACTATCAACACCGGGGAGCTGTTTTTT.

There are many counts of this clonotype. V and J are TRBV14 and TRBJ1-5; the match to TRBD1 covers 8 bases. Germline V CDR1 and CDR2: SGHDN, FVKESK. V shed 3 bases, J shed 5 bases, and the junction held 6 bases outside the gene matches. The CDR3 runs to 15 residues. CDR3 DNA sequence: TGTGCCAGCAGCCACCTTACAGGGGGGTATCAGCCCCAGCATTTT. Protein product: CASSHLTGGYQPQHF.

The J gene is TRBJ2-3, the V gene TRBV29-1; 10 nucleotides match TRBD1. The germline CDR1 and CDR2 sequences are SQVTM and ANQGSEA. This CDR3 contains 12 residues. The V gene end was trimmed by 5 bases and the J gene end by 9 bases; junction bases not matched to a gene: 5. CDR3 nucleotides: TGCAGCGTTTTGACAGGGGGCGCGACGCAGTATTTT. Its protein product is CSVLTGGATQYF.

This clonotype was counted at least ten times. The chain combines TRBV20-1 with TRBJ2-1; D might be TRBD1 or TRBD2, each matching 6 bases. This CDR3 has 15 amino acids. The V gene lost 3 bases and the J gene lost 8 bases, with 20 bases spanning the gap. From germline, CDR1 is DFQATT and CDR2 SNEGSKA (reference sequence). Here the CDR3 reads CSASVPVQRGDEQFF. The CDR3 DNA is TGCAGTGCTAGTGTGCCAGTCCAGAGGGGGGATGAGCAGTTCTTC.

This clonotype has at least ten counts. The V and J genes are TRBV5-6 and TRBJ2-6, with D tentatively TRBD1 or TRBD2 (5 bases each). The CDR3 runs to 18 residues. Trimming shortened V by 1 base and J by 3 bases, and 17 bases separated the two germline ends. Per germline, CDR1 SGHDT and CDR2 YYEEEE. CDR3 region: CASSLSRELDRGANVLTF. DNA of the CDR3: TGTGCCAGCAGCTTGTCCAGGGAGTTAGATCGTGGGGCCAACGTCCTGACTTTC.

This clonotype was picked up many times. J is TRBJ2-5 and V is TRBV20-1, with TRBD1 matching over 7 bases. The V gene end was trimmed by 5 bases and the J gene end by 2 bases; junction bases not matched to a gene: 8. The CDR3 has 14 amino acids. CDR1 is DFQATT and CDR2 is SNEGSKA in the germline V gene (reference sequence). This CDR3 reads CSALWTGVQETQYF. The DNA for the CDR3 is TGCAGTGCTCTATGGACAGGCGTACAAGAGACCCAGTACTTC.

This clonotype was picked up many times. J is TRBJ1-1 and V is TRBV6-2 or TRBV6-3, with TRBD1 identical over 12 bases. CDR1 and CDR2 (germline): MNHEY, SVGEGT. The V gene end was trimmed by 3 bases and the J gene end by 11 bases; junction bases not matched to a gene: 7. The CDR3 totals 14 residues. CDR3 sequence: CASSYSGTGGEAFF. In DNA form, the CDR3 reads TGTGCCAGCAGTTATTCCGGGACAGGGGGCGAGGCTTTCTTT.

This clonotype has just a few counts. The chain couples TRBV9 to TRBJ2-7; the match to TRBD2 covers 9 bases. The CDR3 totals 14 residues. Trimming took 0 bases from V and 6 from J; bases not matched to a gene: 4. Germline values: CDR1 SGDLS, CDR2 YYNGEE. The CDR3 loop reads CASSVVVRGGEQYF. The CDR3 nucleotides are TGTGCCAGCAGCGTAGTGGTGCGGGGGGGCGAGCAGTACTTC.

Many counts were recorded for this clonotype. This chain links TRBV9 with TRBJ2-5, with 12 positions matching TRBD1. CDR1 SGDLS and CDR2 YYNGEE come from the germline V gene. The CDR3 sequence is 15 residues long. The junction had 9 bases not matched to a gene; V was cut back by 9 bases and J by 3 bases. The CDR3 is CATSPGQGAEETQYF. CDR3 nucleotides: TGTGCCACCTCTCCGGGACAGGGGGCGGAAGAGACCCAGTACTTC.

Many counts were recorded for this clonotype. The chain couples TRBV18 to TRBJ1-1; no definite D call. In germline, CDR1 is KGHSH, CDR2 LQKENI. The V and J ends lost 5 bases and 4 bases respectively, with 14 bases between them. CDR3 length: 14 residues. The CDR3 region is CASSVNWGSTEAFF. CDR3 DNA: TGTGCCAGCTCAGTGAATTGGGGTAGCACTGAAGCTTTCTTT.

This clonotype has only a few counts. The V and J genes are TRBV6-5 and TRBJ1-3; 8 bases are a match to TRBD1. The germline V gene encodes CDR1 MNHEY and CDR2 SVGAGI. The CDR3 spans 16 residues. V was clipped by 6 bases and J by 0 bases; unmatched bases: 7. The CDR3 region is CASSQGAQASGNTIYF. The CDR3 coding sequence is TGTGCCAGCAGCCAGGGGGCACAGGCCTCTGGAAACACCATATATTTT.

This clonotype showed up just a few times. The V call is TRBV2, the J call TRBJ2-2; no clear D gene. The CDR3 spans 13 residues. CDR1 is SNHLY, CDR2 FYNNEI, per germline. V lost 6 bases to trimming and J lost 5 bases, with 10 bases between them. CDR3 sequence: CASREPRTGELFF. CDR3 DNA: TGTGCCAGCAGAGAACCCAGGACCGGGGAGCTGTTTTTT.

This clonotype was detected many times. The V call is TRBV28, the J call TRBJ1-1; a possible D gene is TRBD1 (5 bases). The CDR3 length is 18 residues. V was cut by 3 bases and J by 0 bases, with 20 bases left in between. The germline V gene has CDR1 MDHEN and CDR2 SYDVKM. The CDR3 is CASSFSRRPGRLNTEAFF. CDR3 bases: TGTGCCAGCAGTTTCTCCCGCCGGCCAGGGCGGCTGAACACTGAAGCTTTCTTT.

The CDR3 spells CSASRYNAYEQYF. In nucleotides, the CDR3 is TGCAGTGCTAGTAGATATAATGCCTACGAGCAGTACTTC. This chain links TRBV20-1 with TRBJ2-7; D unclear. The CDR3 sequence is 13 residues long. V was cut by 3 bases and J by 2 bases, with 11 bases left in between. CDR1 is DFQATT, CDR2 SNEGSKA, per germline (reference sequence).

This clonotype was counted a few times. The chain has TRBV7-9 and TRBJ2-7, with D possibly being TRBD1 (6 bases). The ends were cut back, 4 bases at V and 2 bases at J, with 15 bases in the middle. The CDR3 consists of 15 residues. The germline gives CDR1 SEHNR, CDR2 FQNEAQ (reference sequence). The CDR3 here is CASSSPDRPPYEQYF. The DNA for the CDR3 is TGTGCCAGCAGCTCACCGGACAGACCACCCTACGAGCAGTACTTC.

The genes are TRBV19 and TRBJ2-7; D call uncertain. The CDR3 is 14 residues long. V lost 6 bases to trimming and J lost 4 bases, with 16 bases between them. Germline V lookup: CDR1 LNHDA, CDR2 SQIVND (reference sequence). CDR3 DNA: TGTGCCAGTAGCTATCAAGGCCAAGGGTACGAGCAGTACTTC. Protein sequence: CASSYQGQGYEQYF.

Ten or more counts support this clonotype. The CDR3 coding sequence is TGTGCCAGCAGTCCCCGCCGGGCTCTTGCCGGGGAGCTGTTTTTT. Its protein product is CASSPRRALAGELFF. The chain carries TRBV7-9 and TRBJ2-2; no definite D call. Germline V lookup: CDR1 SEHNR, CDR2 FQNEAQ (reference sequence). This CDR3 has 15 amino acids. Trimming pared 6 bases from V and 6 bases from J, leaving 17 bases between.

In its sample, this clonotype was seen many times. One junction end disagrees with the germline gene, perhaps due to a read error. The rearrangement links TRBV11-2 to TRBJ1-1; D gene uncertain. CDR3 length: 14 amino acids. CDR1 and CDR2 (germline): SGHAT, FQNNGV. CDR3: CASRFDLMNTEAFF. The CDR3 DNA sequence: TGTGCCAGCCGCTTCGATCTCATGAACACTGAAGCTTTCTTT.